The 18 T cell receptor beta chains below were found in one sample sequenced in a study of technical replicates of blood from a few donors. Sequenced by immunoSEQ multiplex PCR; TCRdb stores in-frame clones only, minus some. This sample has about 83,000 clones, with just over 90% found just once. The sample was T cells isolated from PBMCs. The receptors originated from a human donor in good health.

The V call is TRBV27, the J call TRBJ2-3; the D is unclear. This CDR3 is built from 15 residues. Germline loops: CDR1 MNHEY, CDR2 SMNVEV (reference sequence). With 2 bases removed from V and 2 bases from J, the gap between germline ends came to 11 bases. The CDR3 nucleotides are TGTGCCAGCAGTTTAGACTTTTGGAACACAGATACGCAGTATTTT. Encoded protein: CASSLDFWNTDTQYF.

This clone occurred once. The chain is built from TRBV5-1 and TRBJ1-5; D call uncertain. The CDR3 contains 15 residues. The V end lost 0 bases, the J end lost 0 bases, and 7 bases lay between the germline ends. Germline CDR1 is SGHRS and CDR2 is YFSETQ. CDR3 loop: CASSLGGDSNQPQHF. CDR3 in DNA: TGCGCCAGCAGCTTGGGAGGAGATAGCAATCAGCCCCAGCATTTT.

The sample holds one count of this clone. The chain is built from TRBV27 and TRBJ2-7; D is uncertain. Germline assignment: CDR1 MNHEY and CDR2 SMNVEV (reference sequence). Between the trimmed V and J ends, which lost 0 bases and 4 bases, there was a span of 7 bases. This CDR3 contains 13 residues. The CDR3: CASSLSSEYEQYF. CDR3 DNA sequence: TGTGCCAGCAGTTTATCGTCGGAGTACGAGCAGTACTTC.

In this sample, this clone turned up a few times. The chain joins TRBV4-1 to TRBJ1-3; D not certain. With 0 bases removed from V and 1 base from J, the gap between germline ends came to 19 bases. The CDR3 has 19 residues. CDR1 and CDR2 from the germline V gene are MGHRA and YSYEKL. The CDR3 nucleotides read TGCGCCAGCAGCCAAGAGTACTTTGGTCAACCTAATTCTGGAAACACCATATATTTT. This translates into CASSQEYFGQPNSGNTIYF.

The chain recombines TRBV13 with TRBJ1-1; weak D call: TRBD1 (6 bases). Germline V gene sequence: CDR1 PRHDT, CDR2 FYEKMQ (reference sequence). The length of the CDR3 is 12 residues. Deletions cut 2 bases from V and 7 bases from J, with 8 bases between. CDR3 in amino acids: CASSLQGSEAFF. Here the CDR3 DNA reads TGTGCCAGCAGCTTACAGGGGAGTGAAGCTTTCTTT.

The J gene is TRBJ1-1, the V gene TRBV9; 10 bases are a match to TRBD1. Germline CDR1 is SGDLS and CDR2 is YYNGEE. Trimming at V came to 1 base and at J to 3 bases, leaving 6 bases not matched to a gene. There are 16 residues in the CDR3. The CDR3 is CASSVPRQGADTEAFF. The CDR3 coding sequence is TGTGCCAGCAGCGTACCACGACAGGGGGCGGACACTGAAGCTTTCTTT.

This chain links TRBV4-1 with TRBJ2-1; D is uncertain. The germline V and J ends were trimmed by 3 bases and 5 bases, with 20 bases remaining between them. CDR1 and CDR2 from the germline V gene are MGHRA and YSYEKL. The CDR3 totals 17 residues. CDR3 nucleotides: TGCGCCAGCAGCCAGGTACCCAAGAAACTACTCCACAATGAGCAGTTCTTC. It translates to CASSQVPKKLLHNEQFF.

The rearrangement joins TRBV28 to TRBJ1-1; D might be TRBD1 (5 bases). The CDR3 is 16 residues long. Per germline, CDR1 MDHEN and CDR2 SYDVKM. V was clipped by 5 bases and J by 2 bases, with 18 bases between them. The CDR3 DNA reads TGTGCCAGCAGTCTAGGATGGGGGGATCCTAACACTGAAGCTTTCTTT. Translating it yields CASSLGWGDPNTEAFF.

The chain combines TRBV7-2 with TRBJ2-3; 8 bases align to TRBD2. CDR3 length: 16 amino acids. Looked up from germline, CDR1 is SGHTA and CDR2 is FQGNSA. Trimming removed 1 base from V and 8 bases from J; junction bases left unmatched: 11. CDR3 nucleotide sequence: TGTGCCAGCAGCTTAGGGCCAGCGGGGGCTTGGGGTACGCAGTATTTT. The encoded protein is CASSLGPAGAWGTQYF.

The CDR3 DNA follows: TGCGCCAGCAGTCAATCTCCGGACATCCTGGTGTGGCAGTACTTC. This codes for CASSQSPDILVWQYF. The rearrangement joins TRBV23-1 to TRBJ2-7, with D tentatively TRBD1 (5 bases). TRBV23-1 is an ORF; its function is uncertain. The V end was cut by 0 bases, the J end by 9 bases, with 18 bases between. The CDR3 contains 15 residues.

The J gene is TRBJ1-1, the V gene TRBV5-8; D is unresolved. The CDR3 extends over 13 amino acids. CDR1 is SGHTS and CDR2 is YDEGEE in the germline V gene. V was cut by 5 bases and J by 1 base, with 9 bases left in between. CDR3 nucleotide sequence: TGTGCCAGCAGTCCCGAGGCGAACACTGAAGCTTTCTTT. It yields the protein CASSPEANTEAFF.

V usage is TRBV6-1 and J usage is TRBJ2-7; 7 bases align to TRBD2. The length of the CDR3 is 15 residues. Germline loops: CDR1 MNHNS, CDR2 SASEGT. V was pared by 0 bases and J by 0 bases, with 2 bases of the junction left unmatched. The CDR3 DNA reads as TGTGCCAGCAGTGAAGCCGGGGGGAGCTCCTACGAGCAGTACTTC. Its protein is CASSEAGGSSYEQYF.

The rearrangement uses TRBV18 and TRBJ1-3, with D perhaps matching TRBD1 (6 bases). With 5 bases removed from V and 3 bases from J, the gap between germline ends came to 8 bases. This CDR3 has 13 residues. Germline CDR1 and CDR2: KGHSH and LQKENI. The CDR3 loop reads CASSDRNGNTIYF. CDR3 in DNA: TGTGCCAGCTCAGACAGGAATGGAAACACCATATATTTT.

This chain connects TRBV9 to TRBJ1-4; no definite D call. The CDR3 extends over 14 amino acids. Germline values: CDR1 SGDLS, CDR2 YYNGEE. The V and J ends lost 2 bases and 0 bases respectively, with 5 bases between them. Here the CDR3 reads CASSVSATNEKLFF. As DNA, the CDR3 is TGTGCCAGCAGCGTGTCTGCAACTAATGAAAAACTGTTTTTT.

This chain joins TRBV11-2 and TRBJ2-7; 11 nucleotides match TRBD1. CDR1 SGHAT and CDR2 FQNNGV come from the germline V gene. V was clipped by 5 bases and J by 5 bases; unmatched bases: 5. The CDR3 length is 14 residues. This chain's CDR3 is CASSVDRGHDEQYF. CDR3 nucleotides: TGTGCCAGCAGCGTGGACAGGGGGCATGACGAGCAGTACTTC.

V gene TRBV11-3 combines with J gene TRBJ2-7; 8 nucleotides line up with TRBD2. Germline assignment: CDR1 SGHNT and CDR2 YENEEA. This CDR3 has 15 residues. Trimming at V came to 6 bases and at J to 3 bases, leaving 10 bases not matched to a gene. CDR3 residues: CASRSSGSPIYEQYF. In DNA, the CDR3 is TGTGCCAGCAGGTCCAGCGGGAGCCCCATCTACGAGCAGTACTTC. Variable domain in full (rest from reference TRBV11-3 and TRBJ2-7): EAGVVQSPRYKIIEKKQPVAFWCNPISGHNTLYWYLQNLGQGPELLIRYENEEAVDDSQLPKDRFSAERLKGVDSTLKIQPAELGDSAVYLCASRSSGSPIYEQYFGPGTRLTVT.

The gene calls are TRBV12-2 and TRBJ1-1; TRBD1, the D gene given by the table, was not confirmed from the DNA. TRBV12-2 is assigned pseudogene status. The CDR3 covers 16 residues. CDR3 coding DNA: TGTGCAAGTCGCTTATATCTGGACAGGCATGAAGTGGAAGCTTTCTTT. Translated, it gives CASRLYLDRHEVEAFF.

The CDR3 protein is CASSPPSGGQSTDTQYF. The CDR3 nucleotides read TGCGCCAGCAGCCCCCCCTCAGGAGGACAGAGCACAGATACGCAGTATTTT. The chain recombines TRBV4-1 with TRBJ2-3; weak D call: TRBD1 (6 bases). Trimming left V 4 bases short and J 0 bases short, with 17 bases between. CDR3 size: 17 residues. The V gene's germline CDR1 is MGHRA and CDR2 YSYEKL.